The 4 T cell receptor beta chains given below trace back to one sample, sequenced in a study of T cell repertoires in cytomegalovirus infection (dated by TCRdb to between 2019 and 2020). The run used an Illumina HiSeq 1500. The public reads were reanalyzed by TCRdb: fastp trimming at Q25, MiXCR alignment, in-frame beta chains only. Here each entry gathers all rows of one CDR3 protein and keeps the most common genes and DNA. The sample has some 900,000 distinct CDR3 sequences on record, approximately 32% of them singletons. Together, the top ten hold under 15% of the sample. These TCRs are of unknown antigen specificity. The sample's treatment or condition label, in plain terms: in vitro stimulation with specific CMV peptide epitopes to enrich CMV-specific T cells. This sample comprised cultured CD8+ T cells from PBMCs, obtained from culture after CMV antigen stimulation. The receptors derive from a human donor in good health (CMV status not recorded). Some clones in this sample may be carry-over from other donors' samples.

The chain couples TRBV10-3 to TRBJ2-1; D is perhaps TRBD1 (5 bases). CDR3 length equals 15 residues. Germline V gene sequence: CDR1 ENHRY, CDR2 SYGVKD. Trimming pared 2 bases from V and 8 bases from J, leaving 16 bases between. The CDR3 here is CAISEEHDSQDEQFF. DNA of the CDR3: TGTGCCATCAGTGAGGAGCACGACAGCCAGGATGAGCAGTTCTTC.

The chain is built from TRBV4-2 and TRBJ2-1; D is undetermined. The CDR3 has 17 amino acids. Germline-derived CDR1 and CDR2 are LGHNA and YNFKEQ. V was trimmed by 1 base and J by 0 bases, leaving 13 bases between them. CDR3 DNA: TGTGCCAGCAGCCAAGCCCTGGCAGCCCACTCCTACAATGAGCAGTTCTTC. Translating it yields CASSQALAAHSYNEQFF.

The V call is TRBV6-6, the J call TRBJ2-3; 14 nucleotides line up with TRBD2. Per the germline V gene, CDR1 is MNHNY and CDR2 is SVGAGI (reference sequence). V was clipped by 7 bases and J by 2 bases; unmatched bases: 8. This CDR3 is built from 17 residues. The CDR3 DNA reads TGTGCCAGCACCCCGTGGACTAGCGGGGGGACCACAGATACGCAGTATTTT. It is translated as CASTPWTSGGTTDTQYF.

The chain links TRBV25-1 to TRBJ1-2; D is possibly TRBD1 (6 bases). Trimming left V 5 bases short and J 8 bases short, with 15 bases between. Germline assignment: CDR1 MGHDK and CDR2 SYGVNS. The CDR3 sequence is 13 residues long. The CDR3, as DNA: TGTGCCAGCAGTAGGGCAGGGGATCAGGGCTACACCTTC. This codes for CASSRAGDQGYTF.